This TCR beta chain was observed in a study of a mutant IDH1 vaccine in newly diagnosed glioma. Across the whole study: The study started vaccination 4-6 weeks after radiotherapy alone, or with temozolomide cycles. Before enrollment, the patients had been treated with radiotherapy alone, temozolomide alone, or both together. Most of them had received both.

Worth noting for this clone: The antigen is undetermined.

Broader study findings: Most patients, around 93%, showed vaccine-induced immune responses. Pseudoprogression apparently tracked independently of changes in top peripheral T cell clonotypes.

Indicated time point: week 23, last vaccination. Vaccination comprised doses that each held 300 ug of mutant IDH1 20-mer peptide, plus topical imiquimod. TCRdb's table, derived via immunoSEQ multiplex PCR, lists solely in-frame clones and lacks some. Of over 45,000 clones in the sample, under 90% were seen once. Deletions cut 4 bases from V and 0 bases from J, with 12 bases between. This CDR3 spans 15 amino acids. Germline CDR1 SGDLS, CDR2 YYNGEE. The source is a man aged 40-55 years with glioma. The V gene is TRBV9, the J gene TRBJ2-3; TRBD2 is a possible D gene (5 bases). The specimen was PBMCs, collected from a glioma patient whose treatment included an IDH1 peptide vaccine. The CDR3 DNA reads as TGTGCCAGCAGCCCTCGGGGTGCTAGCACAGATACGCAGTATTTT. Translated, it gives CASSPRGASTDTQYF.